This TCR beta chain was captured by sequencing in a study of blood T cell repertoires in COVID-19. Study-wide context: Material from acute and convalescent COVID-19 was sourced from the United States, Italy and Spain. T cells, B-cell-depleted T cells, or PBMCs provided the cDNA or gDNA that served as material.

In the source study's methods: Nucleated cell number was recorded as an estimate derived from reference gene primer amplification. Method: immunoSEQ multiplex PCR; TCRdb's copy keeps in-frame clones and lacks some. That table furnishes V, J and clone size, whereas the DNA furnished D and trimming. The repertoire holds hundreds of thousands of clones, roughly 89% seen once, with 11% in the top ten. Recruited during active infection, patients (from Seattle) were subsequently followed longitudinally. The sequencing sample was made of peripheral blood. This TCR was sampled from a woman aged 30 to 39 with COVID-19, enrolled during active disease.

Here the CDR3 reads CASSQRGGPYEQYF. DNA of the CDR3: TGTGCCAGCAGCCAGCGGGGTGGACCCTACGAGCAGTACTTC. The genes are TRBV5-4 and TRBJ2-7; TRBD2 aligns across 7 bases. The CDR3 extends over 14 amino acids. Germline assignment: CDR1 SGHNT and CDR2 YYREEE (reference sequence). V dropped 4 bases and J dropped 2; count of bases not matched to a gene: 6.